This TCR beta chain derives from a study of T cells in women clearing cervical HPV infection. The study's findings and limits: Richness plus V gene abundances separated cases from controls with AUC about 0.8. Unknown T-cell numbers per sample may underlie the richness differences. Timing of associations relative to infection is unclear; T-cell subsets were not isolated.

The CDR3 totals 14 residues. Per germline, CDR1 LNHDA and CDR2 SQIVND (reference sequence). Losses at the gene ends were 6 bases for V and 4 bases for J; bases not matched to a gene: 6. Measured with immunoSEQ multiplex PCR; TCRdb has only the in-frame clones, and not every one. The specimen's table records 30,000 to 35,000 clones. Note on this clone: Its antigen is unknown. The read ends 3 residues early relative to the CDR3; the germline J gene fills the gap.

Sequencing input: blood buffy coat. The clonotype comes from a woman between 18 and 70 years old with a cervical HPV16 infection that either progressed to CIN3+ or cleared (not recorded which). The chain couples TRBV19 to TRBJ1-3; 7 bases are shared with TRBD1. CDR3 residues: CASRRGTVGNTIYF. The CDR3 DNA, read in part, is TGTGCCAGTAGGCGCGGGACAGTAGGAAACACC.